The present T cell receptor beta chain was sequenced within a study of blood T cell repertoires in COVID-19. Study as a whole: Researchers got acute and convalescent COVID-19 samples from the United States, Italy and Spain. T cells, B-cell-depleted T cells, or PBMCs supplied cDNA or gDNA.

The assay was immunoSEQ multiplex PCR, and TCRdb's table has in-frame clones only and misses some. The sample holds approximately 290,000 clones, 90% seen once. The CDR3 has 14 residues. Germline lookup yields CDR1 MDHEN and CDR2 SYDVKM. V was shortened by 6 bases and J by 1 base, with 12 bases between the two germline ends. Material: PBMCs or T cells enriched from blood (not recorded which). This sequence joins TRBV28 and TRBJ1-2; maybe TRBD1 (5 bases). The receptor was derived from a woman younger than 30 with acute COVID-19. The CDR3 is CASRYSGINYGYTF. The CDR3 region has the DNA TGTGCCAGCAGATACTCAGGGATTAACTATGGCTACACCTTC.